Reported below is one TCR beta chain. What it binds is unknown. The source of the sample is a study of beta chain features in type 1 diabetes. The study, taken as a whole, reports: Any HLA-type effect on TCRB rearrangement remained unresolved here.

Via the markers CD45RO/CCR7/CD25/CD127/CD95/CD27, stem cell-like memory, regulatory, central memory and naive CD4+ cells were sorted. Per germline, CDR1 SGHAT and CDR2 FQNNGV. The CDR3 is 15 residues long. Trimming took 4 bases from V and 4 from J, leaving 16 bases between them. Every bit of the isolated RNA underwent reverse transcription, so sequencing read expressed TCRB transcripts. The assay was immunoSEQ multiplex PCR, and TCRdb's table has in-frame clones only and misses some. The sample shows roughly 370,000 clones, 11% to 15% of them seen only once. The sequenced sample consisted of naive CD4+ T cells from blood. The clonotype comes from a man aged 25-45 years in good health. The V gene is TRBV11-2, the J gene TRBJ1-1; tentatively, D is TRBD1 (6 bases). The chain's CDR3 is CASSSTGRGVTEAFF. CDR3 bases: TGTGCCAGCAGCTCGACAGGTCGGGGAGTCACTGAAGCTTTCTTT.